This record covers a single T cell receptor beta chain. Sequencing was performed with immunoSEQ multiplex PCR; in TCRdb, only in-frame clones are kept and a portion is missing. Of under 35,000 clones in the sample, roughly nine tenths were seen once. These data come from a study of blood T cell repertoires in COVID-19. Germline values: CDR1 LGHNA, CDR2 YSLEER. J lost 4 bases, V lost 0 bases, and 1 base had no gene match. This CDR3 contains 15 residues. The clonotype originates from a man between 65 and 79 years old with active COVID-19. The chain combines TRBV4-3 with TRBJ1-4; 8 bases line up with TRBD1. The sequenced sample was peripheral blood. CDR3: CASSQETGVNEKLFF. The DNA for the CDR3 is TGCGCCAGCAGCCAAGAGACAGGGGTTAATGAAAAACTGTTTTTT.